This T cell receptor beta chain was recorded in a study of blood T cells in healthy people across ages. Study context: Template-switching capture recovered about one barcoded beta molecule per two T cells.

The CDR3 extends over 13 amino acids. In germline, CDR1 is MNHEY, CDR2 SMNVEV (reference sequence). Germline trimming cut 4 bases from V and 7 bases from J; bases unmatched to any gene: 1. Findings and caveats of the study: The recorded TCR beta diversity per million T cells decreased in a roughly linear manner with age.

PCR was performed a second time for about 7 to 11 cycles using a sample-barcoded 5' primer and a J-beta primer mix. Researchers report that each sample yielded at least 2.5 million CDR3-containing paired-end reads. TCRdb recomputed calls from the 5' RACE reads with MiXCR, one row per CDR3 protein. The repertoire holds 650,000 to 1,000,000 distinct CDR3 sequences, with 35% to 40% as singletons. Note on this clonotype: Its target is unknown.

This clonotype originated in a man between 18 and 35 years old in good health. V gene TRBV27 combines with J gene TRBJ2-4, with 10 bases that match TRBD1. What was sequenced was blood. CDR3 DNA sequence: TGTGCCAGCAGTTGGGGACAGGGGAACATTCAGTACTTC. Translated, it gives CASSWGQGNIQYF.